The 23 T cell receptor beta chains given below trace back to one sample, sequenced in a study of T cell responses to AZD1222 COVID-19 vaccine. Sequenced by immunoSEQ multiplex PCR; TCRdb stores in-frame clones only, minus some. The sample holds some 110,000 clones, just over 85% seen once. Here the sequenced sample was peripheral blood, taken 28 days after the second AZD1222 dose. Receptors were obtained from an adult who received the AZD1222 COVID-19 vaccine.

The CDR3 DNA follows: TGTGCCAGCAGTCCAGACAGCCTGAGCTCCTATAATTCACCCCTCCACTTT. It encodes CASSPDSLSSYNSPLHF. V is TRBV27 and J is TRBJ1-6; weak D call: TRBD1 (5 bases). V was shortened by 5 bases and J by 0 bases, with 14 bases between the two germline ends. Germline-derived CDR1 and CDR2 are MNHEY and SMNVEV (reference sequence). CDR3 length: 17 residues.

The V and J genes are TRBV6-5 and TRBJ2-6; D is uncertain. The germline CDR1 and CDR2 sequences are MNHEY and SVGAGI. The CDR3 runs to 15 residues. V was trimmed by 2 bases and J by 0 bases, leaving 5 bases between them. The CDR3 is CASSYLPSGANVLTF. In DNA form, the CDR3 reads TGTGCCAGCAGTTACCTGCCCTCTGGGGCCAACGTCCTGACTTTC.

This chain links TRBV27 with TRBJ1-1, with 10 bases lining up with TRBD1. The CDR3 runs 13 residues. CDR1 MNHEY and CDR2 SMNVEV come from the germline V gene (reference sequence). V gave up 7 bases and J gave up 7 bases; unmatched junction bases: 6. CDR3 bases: TGTGCCAGCACCTCAGACAGGGGGCTTGAAGCTTTCTTT. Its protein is CASTSDRGLEAFF.

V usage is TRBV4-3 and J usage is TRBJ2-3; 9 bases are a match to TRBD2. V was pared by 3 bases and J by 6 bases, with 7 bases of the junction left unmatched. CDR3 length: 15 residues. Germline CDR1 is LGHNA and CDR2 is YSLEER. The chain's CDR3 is CASSHYAGTSDTQYF. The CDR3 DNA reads TGCGCCAGCAGCCATTATGCAGGGACTAGCGATACGCAGTATTTT.

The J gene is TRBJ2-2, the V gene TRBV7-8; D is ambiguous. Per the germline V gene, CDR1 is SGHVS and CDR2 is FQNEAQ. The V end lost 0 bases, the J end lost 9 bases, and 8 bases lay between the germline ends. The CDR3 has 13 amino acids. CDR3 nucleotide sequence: TGTGCCAGCAGCTTAGCCCCACCGAGGGAGCTGTTTTTT. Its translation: CASSLAPPRELFF.

The CDR3 coding sequence is TGCGCCAGCAGCCAAGAGGTCGTCATACAGGGGGCATCTGGAAACACCATATATTTT. It is translated as CASSQEVVIQGASGNTIYF. The chain carries TRBV4-1 and TRBJ1-3, with 9 bases lining up with TRBD1. This CDR3 contains 19 residues. From germline, CDR1 is MGHRA and CDR2 YSYEKL. The V and J ends lost 0 bases and 1 base, in that order; junction bases with no gene match: 10.

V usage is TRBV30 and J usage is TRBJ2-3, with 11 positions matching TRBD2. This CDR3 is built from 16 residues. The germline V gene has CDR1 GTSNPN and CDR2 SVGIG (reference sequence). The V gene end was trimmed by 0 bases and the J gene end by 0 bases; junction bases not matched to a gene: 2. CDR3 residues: CAWSVGTSGSTDTQYF. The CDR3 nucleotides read TGTGCCTGGAGTGTTGGGACTAGCGGTAGCACAGATACGCAGTATTTT.

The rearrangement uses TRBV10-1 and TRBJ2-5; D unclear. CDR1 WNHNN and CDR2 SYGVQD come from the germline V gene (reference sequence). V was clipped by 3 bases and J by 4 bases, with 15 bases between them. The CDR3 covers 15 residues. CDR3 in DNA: TGCGCCAGCAGTGATAGATTGAGTGGTGGAGAGACCCAGTACTTC. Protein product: CASSDRLSGGETQYF.

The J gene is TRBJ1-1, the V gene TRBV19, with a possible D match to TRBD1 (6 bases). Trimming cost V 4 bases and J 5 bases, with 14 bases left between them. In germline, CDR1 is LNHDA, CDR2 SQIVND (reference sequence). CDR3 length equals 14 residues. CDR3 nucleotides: TGTGCCAGTAGTAGACAGGAAGTAAGGACTGAAGCTTTCTTT. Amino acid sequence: CASSRQEVRTEAFF.

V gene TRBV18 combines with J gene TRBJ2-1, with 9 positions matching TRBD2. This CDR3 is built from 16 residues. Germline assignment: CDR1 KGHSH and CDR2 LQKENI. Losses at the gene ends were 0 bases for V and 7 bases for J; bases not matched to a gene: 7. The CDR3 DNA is TGTGCCAGCTCACCACCGGCGGGAGGGCCCTGGAATGAGCAGTTCTTC. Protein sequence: CASSPPAGGPWNEQFF.

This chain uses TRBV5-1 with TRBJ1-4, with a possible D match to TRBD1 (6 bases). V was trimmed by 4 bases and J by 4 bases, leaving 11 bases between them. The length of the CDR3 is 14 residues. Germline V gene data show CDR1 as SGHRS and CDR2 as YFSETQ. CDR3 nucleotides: TGCGCCAGCAGCCCTAGGGGGAATAATGAAAAACTGTTTTTT. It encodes CASSPRGNNEKLFF.

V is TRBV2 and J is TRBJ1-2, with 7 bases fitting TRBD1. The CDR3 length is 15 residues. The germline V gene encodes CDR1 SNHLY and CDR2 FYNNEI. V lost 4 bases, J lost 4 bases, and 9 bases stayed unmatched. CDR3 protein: CASSATGTNLYGYTF. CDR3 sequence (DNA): TGTGCCAGCAGTGCGACAGGGACAAACCTCTATGGCTACACCTTC.

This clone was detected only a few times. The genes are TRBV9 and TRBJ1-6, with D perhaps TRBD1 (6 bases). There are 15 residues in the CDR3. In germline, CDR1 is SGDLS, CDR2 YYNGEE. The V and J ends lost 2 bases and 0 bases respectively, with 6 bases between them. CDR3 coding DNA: TGTGCCAGCAGCGTGGACAGCTCCTATAATTCACCCCTCCACTTT. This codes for CASSVDSSYNSPLHF.

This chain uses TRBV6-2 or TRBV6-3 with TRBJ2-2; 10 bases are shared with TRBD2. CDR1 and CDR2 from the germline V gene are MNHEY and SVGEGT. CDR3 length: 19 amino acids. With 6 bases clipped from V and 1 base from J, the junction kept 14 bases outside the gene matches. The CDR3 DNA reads TGTGCCAGCAGCCGCGGGGCGGGGAGGACTAGCGGGAACACCGGGGAGCTGTTTTTT. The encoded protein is CASSRGAGRTSGNTGELFF.

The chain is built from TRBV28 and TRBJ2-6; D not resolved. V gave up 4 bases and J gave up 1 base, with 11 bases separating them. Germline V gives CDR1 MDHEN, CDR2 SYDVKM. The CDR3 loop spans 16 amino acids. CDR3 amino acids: CASSSAARSGANVLTF. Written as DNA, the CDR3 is TGTGCCAGCAGTTCCGCCGCTCGGTCTGGGGCCAACGTCCTGACTTTC.

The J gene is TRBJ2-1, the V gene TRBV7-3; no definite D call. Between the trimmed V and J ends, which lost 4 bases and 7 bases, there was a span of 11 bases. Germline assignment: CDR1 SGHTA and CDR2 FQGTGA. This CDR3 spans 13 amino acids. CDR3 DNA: TGTGCCAGCAGCTCCCCGGACCGAAATGAGCAGTTCTTC. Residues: CASSSPDRNEQFF.

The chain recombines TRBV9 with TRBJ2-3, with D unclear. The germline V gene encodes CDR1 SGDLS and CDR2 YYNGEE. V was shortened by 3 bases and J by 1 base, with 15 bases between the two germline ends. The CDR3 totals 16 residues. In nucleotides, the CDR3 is TGTGCCAGCAGCGCGGAAGTAGGCTTGGGCACAGATACGCAGTATTTT. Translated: CASSAEVGLGTDTQYF.

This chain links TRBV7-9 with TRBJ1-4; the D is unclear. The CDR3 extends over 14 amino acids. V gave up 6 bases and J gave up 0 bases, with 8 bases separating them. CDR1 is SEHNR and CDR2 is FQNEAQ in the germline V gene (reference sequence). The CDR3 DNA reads TGTGCCAGCAGTCAACATGCAACTAATGAAAAACTGTTTTTT. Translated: CASSQHATNEKLFF.

CDR3 loop: CASSPAQNTGELFF. The CDR3 nucleotides read TGTGCCAGCTCACCTGCGCAGAACACCGGGGAGCTGTTTTTT. V and J are TRBV18 and TRBJ2-2, with D unclear. Trimming removed 3 bases from V and 1 base from J, with 6 bases in between. This CDR3 spans 14 amino acids. Looked up from germline, CDR1 is KGHSH and CDR2 is LQKENI.

The CDR3 DNA reads as TGTGCCAGCAGCAGGGACAGGGTTTATTCACCCCTCCACTTT. It is translated as CASSRDRVYSPLHF. The V call is TRBV7-8, the J call TRBJ1-6; 9 bases align to TRBD1. The V gene's germline CDR1 is SGHVS and CDR2 FQNEAQ. This CDR3 region has 14 residues. V shed 5 bases and J 8 bases; nucleotides not matched to a gene: 4.

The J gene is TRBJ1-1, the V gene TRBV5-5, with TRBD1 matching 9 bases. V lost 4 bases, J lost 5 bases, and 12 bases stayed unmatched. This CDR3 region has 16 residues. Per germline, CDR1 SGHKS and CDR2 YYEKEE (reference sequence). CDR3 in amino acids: CASSITSQGARTEAFF. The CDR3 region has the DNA TGTGCCAGCAGCATAACATCACAGGGGGCAAGGACTGAAGCTTTCTTT.

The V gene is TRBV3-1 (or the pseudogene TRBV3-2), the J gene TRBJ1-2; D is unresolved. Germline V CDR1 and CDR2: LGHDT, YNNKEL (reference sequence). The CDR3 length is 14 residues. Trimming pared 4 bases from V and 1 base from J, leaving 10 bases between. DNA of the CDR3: TGTGCCAGCAGCCCCGACCTGGATAACTATGGCTACACCTTC. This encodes CASSPDLDNYGYTF.

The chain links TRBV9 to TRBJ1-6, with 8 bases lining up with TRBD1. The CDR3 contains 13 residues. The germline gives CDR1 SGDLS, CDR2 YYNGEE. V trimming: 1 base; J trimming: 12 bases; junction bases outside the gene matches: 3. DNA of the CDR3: TGTGCCAGCAGCGTACAGGGGGCTGTACCCCTCCACTTT. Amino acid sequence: CASSVQGAVPLHF.